Listed below are T cell receptor beta chains from one sample, sequenced in a study of blood T cell repertoires in COVID-19. Measured with immunoSEQ multiplex PCR; TCRdb has only the in-frame clones, and not every one. The data show about 26,000 clones, with about 90% seen just once and about 7.6% held by the top ten. Material: peripheral blood. These receptors all stem from a human donor in a cohort sampled during active COVID-19. Both conserved end residues are part of each CDR3. D genes are given only for firm matches. Size is stated for part of the rows, as once, few or many counts, or as a class when the clone is expanded.

J | D | size | V | CDR3 | DNA
TRBJ2-7 | - | - | TRBV3-1/TRBV3-2 | CASSQASGGSYEQYF | TGTGCCAGCAGCCAAGCAAGTGGCGGCTCCTACGAGCAGTACTTC
TRBJ1-4 | - | - | TRBV10-3 | CAISDPGQPFNEKLFF | TGTGCCATCAGCGACCCTGGACAGCCCTTTAATGAAAAACTGTTTTTT
TRBJ1-5 | TRBD1 | few | TRBV19 | CASMGDRGNQPQHF | TGTGCCAGTATGGGGGACAGGGGCAATCAGCCCCAGCATTTT
TRBJ2-3 | TRBD2 | - | TRBV15 | CATTPGLAGGPDTDTQYF | TGTGCCACCACCCCGGGACTAGCGGGAGGACCGGACACAGATACGCAGTATTTT
TRBJ1-4 | - | - | TRBV6-5 | CASSYSTGLREKLFF | TGTGCCAGCAGTTACTCGACGGGGTTGAGGGAAAAACTGTTTTTT
TRBJ1-4 | TRBD1 | - | TRBV5-1 | CASSLGQGRTNEKLFF | TGCGCCAGCAGCTTGGGACAGGGGCGGACTAATGAAAAACTGTTTTTT
TRBJ2-1 | TRBD1 | - | TRBV7-9 | CASSLGRDRGWYNEQFF | TGTGCCAGCAGCTTAGGGAGGGACAGGGGTTGGTACAATGAGCAGTTCTTC
TRBJ1-6 | - | few | TRBV7-2 | CASSLTRNYSPLHF | TGTGCCAGCAGCCTAACTCGTAACTATTCACCCCTCCACTTT
TRBJ1-5 | - | - | TRBV7-9 | CASSRGGGEAVNQPQHF | TGTGCCAGCAGCCGAGGGGGGGGCGAGGCCGTAAATCAGCCCCAGCATTTT
TRBJ2-1 | - | - | TRBV20-1 | CTEARNEQFF | TGCACGGAGGCGAGAAATGAGCAGTTCTTC
TRBJ2-3 | - | - | TRBV5-1 | CASGTGNPPSTDTQYF | TGCGCCAGCGGAACAGGGAACCCTCCTAGCACAGATACGCAGTATTTT
TRBJ2-2 | TRBD1 | - | TRBV24-1 | CATTRGPSTGELFF | TGTGCCACCACCAGGGGGCCGAGCACCGGGGAGCTGTTTTTT
TRBJ1-5 | - | - | TRBV6-2/TRBV6-3 | CASSRTGFGNQPQHF | TGTGCCAGCAGTAGAACGGGGTTCGGCAATCAGCCCCAGCATTTT
TRBJ2-5 | - | - | TRBV7-9 | CASSLSGGDETQYF | TGTGCCAGCAGCTTATCTGGCGGGGATGAGACCCAGTACTTC
TRBJ1-2 | - | - | TRBV7-9 | CASSLSGNNYGYTF | TGTGCCAGCAGCTTATCCGGGAACAACTATGGCTACACCTTC
TRBJ2-2 | - | - | TRBV19 | CASTLVGVGTGELFF | TGTGCCAGTACCCTCGTCGGGGTGGGCACCGGGGAGCTGTTTTTT
TRBJ1-3 | TRBD1 | - | TRBV18 | CASSQTPGTGVGNTIYF | TGTGCCAGCTCACAAACTCCCGGGACAGGGGTCGGAAACACCATATATTTT
TRBJ2-3 | - | - | TRBV18 | CASLDRFTDTQYF | TGTGCCAGCTTGGACAGATTTACAGATACGCAGTATTTT
TRBJ1-5 | - | - | TRBV19 | CASSTDSYSNQPQHF | TGTGCCAGTAGTACCGACAGTTATAGCAATCAGCCCCAGCATTTT
TRBJ2-1 | - | - | TRBV7-2 | CASSLAGASSMEQFF | TGTGCCAGCAGCTTGGCGGGGGCCTCTTCGATGGAGCAGTTCTTC